This TCR beta chain was sequenced during a study of blood T cell repertoires in COVID-19 (dated by TCRdb to the early 2020s). Regarding the research as a whole: Samples from collaborators originated in the United States, Italy and Spain and spanned both the acute and convalescent phases of COVID-19. The material from the prospective study consisted of cDNA or gDNA derived from T cells, B-cell-depleted T cells, or PBMCs. The dataset comprised deeply sampled blood TCRbeta repertoires from subjects exposed to, actively infected with, or recovered from COVID-19. The repertoires were released in a freely available public database meant as a resource for research on the immune response to SARS-CoV-2. The samples were drawn from the first 160 participants of the ongoing ImmuneRACE study and from 1,254 subjects provided by 6 global collaborators. Sample metadata almost always included a de-identified subject ID, COVID-19 status, age in years and sex. Where HLA class I and class II types were available, the types were taken from metadata supplied by the sample provider, not from assay-based typing.

The cysteine opens and the phenylalanine closes a CDR3 of 16 amino acids. Just the 48-base CDR3 DNA is kept, in frame starting at base 1. V is cut by 1 base and J by 7 bases, and the space between the germline ends is 19 bases. CDR1 LGHNA and CDR2 YSLEER are derived from the germline V gene. TCRbeta CDR3 regions were amplified from genomic DNA using the immunoSEQ Assay, a bias-controlled multiplex PCR. As for how the authors treated the data: Within the assay, amplification of reference gene primers was used to estimate how many nucleated cells each sample contained. To quantify the absolute abundance of each unique TCRbeta CDR3 rearrangement, sequence reads were collapsed and filtered. For each sample, productive Simpson clonality was calculated as the square root of Simpson's diversity index across productive rearrangements. In its TCRdb copy, this immuneACCESS table keeps in-frame sequences only and misses some clones. Where compared with another copy, unresolved V genes explain less than half of these, and the others have no known cause. The DNA was the basis for D and trimming; V, J and clone size are from that table. This sample lists tens of thousands of clones; less than 85% were detected once. Of the sample, around 5.2% falls within the top ten clones.

Each collaborating institution followed its own protocols to collect whole blood in K2EDTA tubes. Collaborator samples were shipped for TCRbeta analysis as frozen whole blood, isolated PBMCs, or DNA extracted from either sample type. Concerning this clone: What this receptor recognizes is not known. No base quality values were provided; no much bigger clone lies one nucleotide off.

The study at large found these results: How much clinical and demographic metadata was included differed by source and by participant, and the metadata was provided uncurated.

This TCR was recovered from a woman between 70 and 85 years old with acute or convalescent COVID-19. The sample taken for sequencing was peripheral blood. The chain uses TRBV4-3 and TRBJ1-1, with no confident D gene call. Here is the DNA: TGCGCCAGCAGCCAAGTATTAGGGCAGGTGGGAGGTGAAGCTTTCTTT. It is translated as CASSQVLGQVGGEAFF.